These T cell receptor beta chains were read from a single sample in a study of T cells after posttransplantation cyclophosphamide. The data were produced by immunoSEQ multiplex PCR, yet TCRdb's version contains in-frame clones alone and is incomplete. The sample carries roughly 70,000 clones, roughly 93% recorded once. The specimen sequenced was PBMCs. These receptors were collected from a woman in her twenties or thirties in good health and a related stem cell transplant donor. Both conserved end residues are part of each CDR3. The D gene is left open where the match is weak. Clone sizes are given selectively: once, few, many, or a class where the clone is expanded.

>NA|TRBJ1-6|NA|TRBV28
TGTGCCAGCAGTTTCTCGGGGAGATCACCCCTCCACTTT
CASSFSGRSPLHF
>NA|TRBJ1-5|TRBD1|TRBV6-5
TGTGCCAGCAGTTACTCGTCCAGGGGGAATAGTCAGCCCCAGCATTTT
CASSYSSRGNSQPQHF
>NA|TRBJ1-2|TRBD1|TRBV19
TGTGCCAGTAGTATATTTGCCGGGACAGGGGCGGCGGGCTACACCTTC
CASSIFAGTGAAGYTF
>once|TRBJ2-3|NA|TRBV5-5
TGTGCCAGCAGCTTTGGAGGTGGTAAGGGGGCAGATACGCAGTATTTT
CASSFGGGKGADTQYF
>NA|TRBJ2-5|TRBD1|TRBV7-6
TGTGCCAGCAGCGGAAAGGGGGCTGCGGAGACCCAGTACTTC
CASSGKGAAETQYF
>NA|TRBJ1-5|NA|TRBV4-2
TGTGCCAGCAGCCTCCAGGGCGGGAGCAATCAGCCCCAGCATTTT
CASSLQGGSNQPQHF
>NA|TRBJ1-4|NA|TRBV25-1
TGTGCCAGCAGCATAGGGGATAATGAAAAACTGTTTTTT
CASSIGDNEKLFF
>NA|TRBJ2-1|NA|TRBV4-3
TGCGCCAGCAGCCAAGAAGACCAAGCCAATGAGCAGTTCTTC
CASSQEDQANEQFF
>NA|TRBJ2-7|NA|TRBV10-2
TGCGCCAGCAGTGCTTCTGGCGGAACCTACGAGCAGTACTTC
CASSASGGTYEQYF
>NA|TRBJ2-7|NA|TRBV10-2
TGCGCCAGCGGGGTTTCCTACGAGCAGTACTTC
CASGVSYEQYF
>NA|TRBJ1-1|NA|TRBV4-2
TGTGCCAGCAGCCAAGGAGGGACTATGAACACTGAAGCTTTCTTT
CASSQGGTMNTEAFF
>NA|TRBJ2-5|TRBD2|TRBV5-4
TGTGCCAGCAGCCTTCAACTAGCGGGCAAGACCCAGTACTTC
CASSLQLAGKTQYF
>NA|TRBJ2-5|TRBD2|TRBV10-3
TGTGCCATCAGCTCGGGGGGGAGTGTTATAGAGACCCAGTACTTC
CAISSGGSVIETQYF
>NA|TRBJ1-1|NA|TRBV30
TGTGCCTGGAGTAAGGGACCGGGGGGCACTGAAGCTTTCTTT
CAWSKGPGGTEAFF
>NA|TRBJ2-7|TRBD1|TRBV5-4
TGTGCCAGCAGCTTGGGGGACAGACCCTACGAGCAGTACTTC
CASSLGDRPYEQYF
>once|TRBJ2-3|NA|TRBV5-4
TGTGCCAGCAGCCATGGGAGGATGCCCGGGGATACGCAGTATTTT
CASSHGRMPGDTQYF
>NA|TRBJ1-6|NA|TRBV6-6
TGTGCCAGCAGTTACCGGGACGGGGATTCACCCCTCCACTTT
CASSYRDGDSPLHF
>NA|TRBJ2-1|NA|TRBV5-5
TGTGCCAGCAGCCGCCGTTACAATGAGCAGTTCTTC
CASSRRYNEQFF
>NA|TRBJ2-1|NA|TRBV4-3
TGCGCCAGCAGCCAAGTCGGCAGGGGCAATGAGCAGTTCTTC
CASSQVGRGNEQFF
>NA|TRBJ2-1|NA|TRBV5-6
TGTGCCAGCAGCTTCGGGGTGATAGGCTACAATGAGCAGTTCTTC
CASSFGVIGYNEQFF
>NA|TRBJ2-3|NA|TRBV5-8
TGTGCCAGCAGCTTTACGCAGTATTTT
CASSFTQYF
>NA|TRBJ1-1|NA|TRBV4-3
TGCGCCAGCAGCCAAGACAGGGGGAACACTGAAGCTTTCTTT
CASSQDRGNTEAFF
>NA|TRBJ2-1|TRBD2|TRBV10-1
TGCGCCAGCAGTGAGGATAGCGGGGGCTACAATGAGCAGTTCTTC
CASSEDSGGYNEQFF
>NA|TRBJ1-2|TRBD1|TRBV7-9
TGTGCCAGCAGCTCTCAGGGGGGGGACTATGGCTACACCTTC
CASSSQGGDYGYTF
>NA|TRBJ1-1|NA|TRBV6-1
TGTGCCAGCAGGCGGCAGGGACTCGTGGCTGAAGCTTTCTTT
CASRRQGLVAEAFF
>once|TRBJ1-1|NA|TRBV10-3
TGTGCCATCAGACCCCAGAACCTAAACACTGAAGCTTTCTTT
CAIRPQNLNTEAFF
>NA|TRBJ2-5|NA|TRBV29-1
TGCAGCGTTCGAGTGGGAAGCGGCCAAGAGACCCAGTACTTC
CSVRVGSGQETQYF
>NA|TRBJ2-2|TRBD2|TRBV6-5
TGTGCCAGCAATCGGGGGGGGGAGAACACCGGGGAGCTGTTTTTT
CASNRGGENTGELFF
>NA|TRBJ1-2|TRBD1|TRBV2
TGTGCCAGCAGTGCAGGGGGCGCGCGTGGCTACACCTTC
CASSAGGARGYTF
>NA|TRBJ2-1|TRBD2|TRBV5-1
TGCGCCAGCAGCCCCCTCCCTAGCGGGGGATACAATGAGCAGTTCTTC
CASSPLPSGGYNEQFF
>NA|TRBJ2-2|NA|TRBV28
TGTGCCAGCAGGGTAACCGGGGAGCTGTTTTTT
CASRVTGELFF
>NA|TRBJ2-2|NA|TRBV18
TGTGCCAGCTCACTCGGGAACGCGAACACCGGGGAGCTGTTTTTT
CASSLGNANTGELFF
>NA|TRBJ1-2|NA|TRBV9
TGTGCCAGCAGCGGAAGACAGGATACGAAAGCCGCTAACTATGGCTACACCTTC
CASSGRQDTKAANYGYTF
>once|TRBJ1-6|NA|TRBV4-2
TGTGCCAGCAGCCAAGTTCTCCGTGGGGTCTTGTCTTCGTCGAGCTCCTATAATTCACCCCTCCACTTT
CASSQVLRGVLSSSSSYNSPLHF
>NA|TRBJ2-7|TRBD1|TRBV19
TGTGCCAGTAGTTTTACAGGGGACACCTACGAGCAGTACTTC
CASSFTGDTYEQYF
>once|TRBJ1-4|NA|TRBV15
TGTGCCACCAGCAGAGTACCTACAGGGACCTATAATGAAAAACTGTTTTTT
CATSRVPTGTYNEKLFF
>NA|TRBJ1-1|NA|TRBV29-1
TGCAGCGTCTCTGGGACCGTCACTGAAGCTTTCTTT
CSVSGTVTEAFF
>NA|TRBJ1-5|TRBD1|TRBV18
TGTGCCAGCTCACCATCGATGACAGGGAGGGCTTCGGGGCCCCAGCATTTT
CASSPSMTGRASGPQHF
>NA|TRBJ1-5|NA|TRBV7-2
TGTGCCAGCAGCTTAATGCGAGTGGAGCCCCAGCATTTT
CASSLMRVEPQHF